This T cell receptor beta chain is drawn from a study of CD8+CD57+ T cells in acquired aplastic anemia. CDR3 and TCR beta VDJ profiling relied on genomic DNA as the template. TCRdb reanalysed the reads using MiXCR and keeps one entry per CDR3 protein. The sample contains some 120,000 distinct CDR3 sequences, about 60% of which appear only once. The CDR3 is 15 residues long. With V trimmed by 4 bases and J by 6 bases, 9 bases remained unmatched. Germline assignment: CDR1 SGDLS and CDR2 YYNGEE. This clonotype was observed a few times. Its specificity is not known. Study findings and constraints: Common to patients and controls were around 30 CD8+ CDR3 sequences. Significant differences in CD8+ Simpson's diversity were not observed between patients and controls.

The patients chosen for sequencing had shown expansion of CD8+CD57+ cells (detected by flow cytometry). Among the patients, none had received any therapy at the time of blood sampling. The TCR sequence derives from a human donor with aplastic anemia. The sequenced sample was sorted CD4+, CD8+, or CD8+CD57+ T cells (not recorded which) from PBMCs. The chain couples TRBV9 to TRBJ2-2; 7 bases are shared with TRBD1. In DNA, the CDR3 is TGTGCCAGCAGCCCCGGGACAGCAAACCCCGGGGAGCTGTTTTTT. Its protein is CASSPGTANPGELFF.